The 9 T cell receptor beta chains below all came from one sample that was sequenced in a study of T-cell reconstitution after alpha-beta-depleted transplantation in children. During its preparation, the TCRbeta library received unique molecular identifiers. TCRdb independently ran MiXCR on the PCR reads; one entry per CDR3 protein. The repertoire holds over 120,000 distinct CDR3 sequences, with about 8.8% as singletons. The sequencing used PBMCs, mostly from graft donor cells, collected 180 days after TCRalphabeta/CD19-depleted stem cell transplant. The receptors were sampled from a female patient aged 2 to 10 who had a stem cell transplant for congenital amegakaryocytic thrombocytopenia, so the T cells may come from the graft donor.

This clonotype was recorded many times. The chain recombines TRBV4-1 with TRBJ2-7; 9 nucleotides agree with TRBD1. The germline gives CDR1 MGHRA, CDR2 YSYEKL. The V and J ends lost 4 bases and 0 bases, in that order; junction bases with no gene match: 7. This CDR3 contains 16 residues. The CDR3 DNA reads as TGCGCCAGCAGCCGGACAGGGGACTTGAGCTCCTACGAGCAGTACTTC. Translating it yields CASSRTGDLSSYEQYF.

This clonotype was found many times. The rearrangement uses TRBV10-3 and TRBJ1-4, with D unclear. Germline V gene data show CDR1 as ENHRY and CDR2 as SYGVKD. The V end lost 3 bases, the J end lost 0 bases, and 8 bases lay between the germline ends. This CDR3 comprises 15 residues. The CDR3 protein is CAISDEATTNEKLFF. As DNA, the CDR3 is TGTGCCATCAGTGATGAAGCGACAACTAATGAAAAACTGTTTTTT.

The V and J genes are TRBV28 and TRBJ2-1; perhaps TRBD1 as D (6 bases). This CDR3 has 13 residues. Germline CDR1 MDHEN, CDR2 SYDVKM. Trimming pared 7 bases from V and 4 bases from J, leaving 11 bases between. The CDR3 sequence: CASTGTPYNEQFF. In DNA, the CDR3 is TGTGCCAGCACGGGGACACCATACAATGAGCAGTTCTTC.

This clonotype was seen many times. The V gene is TRBV12-3 or TRBV12-4, the J gene TRBJ2-1; tentatively, D is TRBD1 (5 bases). The V end was cut by 5 bases, the J end by 8 bases, with 10 bases between. CDR3 length: 12 amino acids. In DNA, the CDR3 is TGTGCCAGCAGTGCAGGGTGGGATGAGCAGTTCTTC. Translating gives CASSAGWDEQFF.

This clonotype was recorded a few times. This chain connects TRBV6-5 to TRBJ2-2, with 11 bases fitting TRBD2. In germline, CDR1 is MNHEY, CDR2 SVGAGI. The CDR3 totals 19 residues. J lost 7 bases, V lost 6 bases, and 19 bases had no gene match. The chain's CDR3 is CASSYRGSLAGGSSGELFF. The CDR3 coding sequence is TGTGCCAGCAGCTACAGGGGATCCCTAGCGGGAGGTTCGAGCGGGGAGCTGTTTTTT.

This clonotype occurred many times. V and J are TRBV7-9 and TRBJ2-2; 8 bases fit TRBD1. Germline-derived CDR1 and CDR2 are SEHNR and FQNEAQ (reference sequence). J lost 5 bases, V lost 5 bases, and 7 bases had no gene match. The CDR3 is made up of 15 amino acids. Here the CDR3 DNA reads TGTGCCAGCAGCACCGGACAGGGTTTGACCGGGGAGCTGTTTTTT. Amino acid sequence: CASSTGQGLTGELFF.

This chain connects TRBV28 to TRBJ1-2; D gene unclear. The CDR3 has 13 residues. The V gene's germline CDR1 is MDHEN and CDR2 SYDVKM. V was shortened by 2 bases and J by 6 bases, with 10 bases between the two germline ends. The CDR3 DNA is TGTGCCAGCAGTTTAACGCCTGACCATGGCTACACCTTC. This encodes CASSLTPDHGYTF.

This clonotype was seen a few times. The rearrangement joins TRBV20-1 to TRBJ1-5, with 7 bases aligning to TRBD1. Germline CDR1 is DFQATT and CDR2 is SNEGSKA (reference sequence). This CDR3 is 14 amino acids long. After removal of 6 bases from V and 7 bases from J, the junction contained 12 bases not matched to a gene. The CDR3 DNA sequence: TGCAGTGCCACCCGTCGACAGGGCTTCCAGCCCCAGCATTTT. It encodes CSATRRQGFQPQHF.

V gene TRBV20-1 combines with J gene TRBJ1-5, with a weak D call TRBD1 (6 bases). This CDR3 is built from 15 residues. Per the germline V gene, CDR1 is DFQATT and CDR2 is SNEGSKA (reference sequence). V lost 2 bases and J lost 0, with 11 bases in between. CDR3 DNA sequence: TGCAGTGCTAGACTACAGGGAGGTAGCAATCAGCCCCAGCATTTT. Translation gives CSARLQGGSNQPQHF.